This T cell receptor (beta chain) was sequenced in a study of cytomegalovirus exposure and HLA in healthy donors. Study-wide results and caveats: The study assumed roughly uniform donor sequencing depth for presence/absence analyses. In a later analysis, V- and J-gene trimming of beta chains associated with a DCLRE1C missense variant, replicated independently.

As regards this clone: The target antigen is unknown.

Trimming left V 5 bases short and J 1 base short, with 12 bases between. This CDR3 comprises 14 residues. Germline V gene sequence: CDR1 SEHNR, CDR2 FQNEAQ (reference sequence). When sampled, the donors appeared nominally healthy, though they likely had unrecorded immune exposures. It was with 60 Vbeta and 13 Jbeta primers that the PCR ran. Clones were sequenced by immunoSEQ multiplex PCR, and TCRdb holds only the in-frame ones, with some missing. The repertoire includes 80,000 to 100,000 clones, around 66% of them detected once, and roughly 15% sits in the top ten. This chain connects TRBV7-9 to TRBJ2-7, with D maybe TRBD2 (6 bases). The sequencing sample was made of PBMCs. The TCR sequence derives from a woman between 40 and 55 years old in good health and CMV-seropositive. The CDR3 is CASSPPGGSYEQYF. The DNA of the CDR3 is TGTGCCAGCAGCCCCCCCGGAGGGTCCTACGAGCAGTACTTC.